This record concerns one T cell receptor beta chain sequence. This entry comes from a study of OX40 agonist ivuxolimab in advanced cancers. Looking at the study overall: Every 2 weeks, ivuxolimab was infused into the patients intravenously at between 0.01 and 10 mg/kg. Earlier anti-PD-1, anti-PD-L1 or anti-CTLA-4 therapy was permitted; 30% to 50% had received some.

Data came from immunoSEQ multiplex PCR; TCRdb stores just in-frame clones and leaves some out. Here the sample spans 65,000 to 95,000 clones, about 90% being singletons. This CDR3 contains 12 residues. CDR1 and CDR2 from the germline V gene are SGHRS and YFSETQ. J gave up 5 bases and V 3 bases, and 2 bases lay outside the gene matches. Autoimmune disease history or systemic immunosuppression led to patients being barred. Specimen: CD4+ or CD8+ T cells sorted from blood, collected in a trial of the OX40 agonist ivuxolimab. The V call is TRBV5-1, the J call TRBJ2-7; 7 nucleotides match TRBD1. This receptor was identified in an adult with an advanced solid tumor such as melanoma, head and neck, liver or kidney cancer. The CDR3 region has the DNA TGCGCCAGCAGCTCCCAGGGGGACGAGCAGTACTTC. It specifies CASSSQGDEQYF. Based on the CDR3 plus reference TRBV5-1 and TRBJ2-7, the full variable domain is KAGVTQTPRYLIKTRGQQVTLSCSPISGHRSVSWYQQTPGQGLQFLFEYFSETQRNKGNFPGRFSGRQFSNSRSEMNVSTLELGDSALYLCASSSQGDEQYFGPGTRLTVT.